Listed below are T cell receptor beta chains from one sample, sequenced in a study of CD8 T cells in ankylosing spondylitis. In TCRdb, the 5' RACE reads were re-called with MiXCR into one record per CDR3 protein. The sample yields about 30,000 distinct CDR3 sequences, roughly 5% seen once. The source material was blood, either unsorted or a sorted T cell fraction (not recorded which). The receptors were sampled from a female donor with ankylosing spondylitis or in good health (not recorded which). Each CDR3 is given without its conserved first and last residue.

v_gene: TRBV9
j_gene: TRBJ2-5
CDR3aa: ASSVQPNGETQY

v_gene: TRBV9
j_gene: TRBJ1-5
CDR3aa: ASSATGGTQPQH

v_gene: TRBV9
j_gene: TRBJ2-7
CDR3aa: ASSPHPSGAWGAQDYEQY

v_gene: TRBV9
j_gene: TRBJ2-7
CDR3aa: ASSYRGGSPYEQY

v_gene: TRBV9
j_gene: TRBJ1-1
CDR3aa: ASSRIPGGEAF

v_gene: TRBV9
j_gene: TRBJ2-5
CDR3aa: ASSGGTGGPRFRETQY

v_gene: TRBV9
j_gene: TRBJ1-2
CDR3aa: ASSALPGTLYGYT

v_gene: TRBV9
j_gene: TRBJ2-3
CDR3aa: ASSVSGSTDTQY

v_gene: TRBV9
j_gene: TRBJ2-5
CDR3aa: ASSPWTSGGGETQY

v_gene: TRBV9
j_gene: TRBJ2-7
CDR3aa: ASSVGTSGDYYEQY

v_gene: TRBV9
j_gene: TRBJ2-2
CDR3aa: ASSVAGGSNTGELF

v_gene: TRBV9
j_gene: TRBJ2-3
CDR3aa: ASSKSGERTDTQY

v_gene: TRBV9
j_gene: TRBJ2-1
CDR3aa: ASSVAGSKANNEQF

v_gene: TRBV9
j_gene: TRBJ2-1
CDR3aa: ASSVVASGDFYNEQF

v_gene: TRBV9
j_gene: TRBJ2-3
CDR3aa: ASSEGTSGGLNTDTQY

v_gene: TRBV9
j_gene: TRBJ2-1
CDR3aa: ASSAEADSRNEQF

v_gene: TRBV9
j_gene: TRBJ1-2
CDR3aa: ASSSGQTPNYGYT

v_gene: TRBV9
j_gene: TRBJ2-7
CDR3aa: ASSPQRGGYEQY

v_gene: TRBV9
j_gene: TRBJ2-2
CDR3aa: ASSVKWQTNTGELF

v_gene: TRBV9
j_gene: TRBJ2-7
CDR3aa: ASSVGPQGGFYEQY

v_gene: TRBV21-1
j_gene: TRBJ2-1
CDR3aa: ASSKWFPDRGLYEQF

v_gene: TRBV9
j_gene: TRBJ2-5
CDR3aa: ASSVGGIGGLQETQY